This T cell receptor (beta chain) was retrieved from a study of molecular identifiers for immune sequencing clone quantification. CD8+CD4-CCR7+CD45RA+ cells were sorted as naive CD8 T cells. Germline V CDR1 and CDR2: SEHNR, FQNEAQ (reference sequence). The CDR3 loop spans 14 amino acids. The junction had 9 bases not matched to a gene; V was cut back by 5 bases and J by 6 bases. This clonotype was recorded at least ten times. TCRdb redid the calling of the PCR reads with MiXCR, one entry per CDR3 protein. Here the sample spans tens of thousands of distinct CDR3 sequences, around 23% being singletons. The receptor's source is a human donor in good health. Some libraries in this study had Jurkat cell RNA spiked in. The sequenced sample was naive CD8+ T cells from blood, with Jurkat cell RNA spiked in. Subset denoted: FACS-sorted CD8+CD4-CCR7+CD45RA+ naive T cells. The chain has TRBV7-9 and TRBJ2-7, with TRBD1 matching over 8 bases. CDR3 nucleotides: TGTGCCAGCAGCCCGAGGACAGGGATAGGCGAGCAGTACTTC. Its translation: CASSPRTGIGEQYF.